One T cell receptor beta chain is described in this entry. Its cognate antigen is unknown. These data come from a study of T cells expressing NK-cell markers. Study details: Researchers got TCR beta repertoires out of sorted CD3+CD56+NKG2C+, CD3+CD56+NKG2C- and CD3+CD56-NKG2C+ T cells. Study conclusions and caveats: In a handful of donors, dominant NKG2C+ clonotypes were about 1.0-7.5% of CD8+ T cells.

This CDR3 is built from 12 residues. Germline assignment: CDR1 MNHNY and CDR2 SVGAGI (reference sequence). It was by 5'RACE template switching with UMIs that TCR beta cDNA was made. TCRdb re-analyzed the 5' RACE reads; it lists each CDR3 protein once, without DNA. The sample has around 140,000 distinct CDR3 sequences. This sequence joins TRBV6-6 and TRBJ2-7; without DNA, the TCRdb call of TRBD2 cannot be checked. Material: blood T cells: a sorted CD56 or NKG2C T cell subset, CD4+ or CD8+ T cells, or bulk PBMC T cells (not recorded which). This receptor was identified in a man aged 18-30 years in good health. The chain's CDR3 is CASRPGLAEQYF.